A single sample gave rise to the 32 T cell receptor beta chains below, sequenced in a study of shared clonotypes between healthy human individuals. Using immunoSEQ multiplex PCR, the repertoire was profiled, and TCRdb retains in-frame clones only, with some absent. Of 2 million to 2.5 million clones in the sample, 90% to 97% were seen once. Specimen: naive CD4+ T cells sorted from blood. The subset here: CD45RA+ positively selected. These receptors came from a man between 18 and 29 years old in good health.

The CDR3 here is CAWSEGTSGGIGYNEQFF. In nucleotides, the CDR3 is TGTGCCTGGAGTGAAGGGACTAGCGGGGGAATCGGGTACAATGAGCAGTTCTTC. This chain joins TRBV30 and TRBJ2-1, with 14 bases matching TRBD2. Germline trimming cut 1 base from V and 4 bases from J; bases unmatched to any gene: 9. CDR3 length: 18 amino acids. The germline V gene has CDR1 GTSNPN and CDR2 SVGIG (reference sequence).

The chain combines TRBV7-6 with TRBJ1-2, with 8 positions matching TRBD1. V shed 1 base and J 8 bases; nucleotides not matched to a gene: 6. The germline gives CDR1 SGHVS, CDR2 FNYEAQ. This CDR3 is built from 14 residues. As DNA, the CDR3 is TGTGCCAGCAGCTTAGGACAGGGGACCGACGGCTACACCTTC. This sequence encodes CASSLGQGTDGYTF.

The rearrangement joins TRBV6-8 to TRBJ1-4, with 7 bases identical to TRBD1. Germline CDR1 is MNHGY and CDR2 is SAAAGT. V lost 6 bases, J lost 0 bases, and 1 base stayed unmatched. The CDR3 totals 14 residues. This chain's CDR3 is CASSQGATNEKLFF. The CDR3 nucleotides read TGTGCCAGCAGCCAGGGGGCAACTAATGAAAAACTGTTTTTT.

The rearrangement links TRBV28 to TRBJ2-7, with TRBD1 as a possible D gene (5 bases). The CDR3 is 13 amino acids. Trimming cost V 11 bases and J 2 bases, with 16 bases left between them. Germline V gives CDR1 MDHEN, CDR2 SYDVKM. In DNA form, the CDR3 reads TGTGCCTCGGGCCGACAGATACCCTACGAGCAGTACTTC. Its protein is CASGRQIPYEQYF.

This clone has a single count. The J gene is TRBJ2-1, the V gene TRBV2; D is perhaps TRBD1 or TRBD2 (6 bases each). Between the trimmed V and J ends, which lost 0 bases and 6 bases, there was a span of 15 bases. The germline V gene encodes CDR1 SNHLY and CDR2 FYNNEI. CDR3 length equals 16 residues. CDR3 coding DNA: TGTGCCAGCAGTGAAGCGGTCAGGGGAGGTAGCAATGAGCAGTTCTTC. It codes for CASSEAVRGGSNEQFF.

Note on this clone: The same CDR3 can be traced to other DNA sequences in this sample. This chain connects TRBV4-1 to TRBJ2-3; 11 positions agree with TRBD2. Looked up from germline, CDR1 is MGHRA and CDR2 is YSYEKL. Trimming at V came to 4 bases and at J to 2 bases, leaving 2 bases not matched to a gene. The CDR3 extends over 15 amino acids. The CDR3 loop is CASSRLAGTTDTQYF. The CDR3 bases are TGCGCCAGCAGCCGACTAGCGGGAACCACAGATACGCAGTATTTT.

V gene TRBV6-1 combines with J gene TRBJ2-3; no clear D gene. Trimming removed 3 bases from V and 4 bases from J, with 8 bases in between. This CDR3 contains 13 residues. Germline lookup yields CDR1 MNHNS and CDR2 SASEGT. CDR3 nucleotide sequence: TGTGCCAGCAGTGACTCCTACCCAGATACGCAGTATTTT. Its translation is CASSDSYPDTQYF.

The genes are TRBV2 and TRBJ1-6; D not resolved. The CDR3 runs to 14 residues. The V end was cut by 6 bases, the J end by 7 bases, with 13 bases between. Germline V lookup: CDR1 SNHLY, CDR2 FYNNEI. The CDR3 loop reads CASRVGTGNSPLHF. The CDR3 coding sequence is TGTGCCAGCAGGGTGGGCACGGGCAATTCACCCCTCCACTTT. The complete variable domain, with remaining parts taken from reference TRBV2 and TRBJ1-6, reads EPEVTQTPSHQVTQMGQEVILRCVPISNHLYFYWYRQILGQKVEFLVSFYNNEISEKSEIFDDQFSVERPDGSNFTLKIRSTKLEDSAMYFCASRVGTGNSPLHFGNGTRLTVT.

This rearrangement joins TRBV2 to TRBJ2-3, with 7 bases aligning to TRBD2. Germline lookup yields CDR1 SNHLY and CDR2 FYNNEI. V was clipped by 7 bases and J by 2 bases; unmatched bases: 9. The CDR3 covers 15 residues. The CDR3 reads CASTSGGTTTDTQYF. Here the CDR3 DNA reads TGTGCCAGCACGTCCGGCGGGACTACCACAGATACGCAGTATTTT.

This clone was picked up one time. The CDR3: CSVEGGTGDYEQYF. The CDR3 DNA reads as TGCAGCGTTGAAGGAGGGACAGGCGACTACGAGCAGTACTTC. V usage is TRBV29-1 and J usage is TRBJ2-7, with TRBD1 matching 8 bases. J gave up 3 bases and V 1 base, and 5 bases lay outside the gene matches. Germline V gene data show CDR1 as SQVTM and CDR2 as ANQGSEA. There are 14 residues in the CDR3.

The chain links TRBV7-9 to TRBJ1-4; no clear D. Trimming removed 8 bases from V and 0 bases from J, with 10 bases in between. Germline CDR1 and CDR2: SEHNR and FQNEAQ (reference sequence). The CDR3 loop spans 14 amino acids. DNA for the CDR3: TGTGCCAGCTCGAGGTTCGCAACTAATGAAAAACTGTTTTTT. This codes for CASSRFATNEKLFF.

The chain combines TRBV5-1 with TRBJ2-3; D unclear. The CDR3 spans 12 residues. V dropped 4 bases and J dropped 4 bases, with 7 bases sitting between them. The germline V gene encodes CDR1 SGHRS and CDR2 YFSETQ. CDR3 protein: CASSQKADTQYF. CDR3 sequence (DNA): TGCGCCAGCAGCCAAAAGGCAGATACGCAGTATTTT. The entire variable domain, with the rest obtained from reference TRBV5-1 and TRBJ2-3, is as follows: KAGVTQTPRYLIKTRGQQVTLSCSPISGHRSVSWYQQTPGQGLQFLFEYFSETQRNKGNFPGRFSGRQFSNSRSEMNVSTLELGDSALYLCASSQKADTQYFGPGTRLTVL.

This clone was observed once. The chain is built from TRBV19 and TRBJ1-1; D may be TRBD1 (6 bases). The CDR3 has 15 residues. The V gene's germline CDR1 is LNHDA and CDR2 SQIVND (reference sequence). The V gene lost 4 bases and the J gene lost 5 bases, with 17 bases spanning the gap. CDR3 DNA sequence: TGTGCCAGTAGTAAGGACAGTCTGTTTCGGACTGAAGCTTTCTTT. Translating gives CASSKDSLFRTEAFF.

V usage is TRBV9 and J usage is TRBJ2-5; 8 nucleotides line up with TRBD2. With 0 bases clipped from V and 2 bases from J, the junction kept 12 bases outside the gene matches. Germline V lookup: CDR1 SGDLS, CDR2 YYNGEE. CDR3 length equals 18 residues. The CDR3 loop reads CASSVGGSGGTKQETQYF. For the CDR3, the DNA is TGTGCCAGCAGCGTAGGGGGAAGCGGGGGCACCAAGCAAGAGACCCAGTACTTC.

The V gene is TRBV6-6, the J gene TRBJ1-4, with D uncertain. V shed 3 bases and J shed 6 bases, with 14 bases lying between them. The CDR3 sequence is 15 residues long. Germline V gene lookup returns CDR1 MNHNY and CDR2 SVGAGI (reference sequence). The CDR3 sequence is CASSYWRARDEKLFF. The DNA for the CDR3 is TGTGCCAGCAGTTATTGGCGGGCAAGGGATGAAAAACTGTTTTTT.

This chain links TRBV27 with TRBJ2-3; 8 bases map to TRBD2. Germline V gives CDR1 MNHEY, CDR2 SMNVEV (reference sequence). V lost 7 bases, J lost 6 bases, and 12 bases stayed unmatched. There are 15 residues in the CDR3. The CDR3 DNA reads TGTGCCAGCAATATAGCGGGAAAGAGTCGGGATACGCAGTATTTT. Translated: CASNIAGKSRDTQYF.

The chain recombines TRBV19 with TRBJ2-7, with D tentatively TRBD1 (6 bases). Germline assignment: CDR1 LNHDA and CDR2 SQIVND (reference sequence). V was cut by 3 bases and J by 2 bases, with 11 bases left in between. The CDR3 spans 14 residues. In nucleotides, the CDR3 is TGTGCCAGTAGTATCGACAGGTGGGCCTACGAGCAGTACTTC. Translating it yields CASSIDRWAYEQYF. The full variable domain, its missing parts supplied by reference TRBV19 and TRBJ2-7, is DGGITQSPKYLFRKEGQNVTLSCEQNLNHDAMYWYRQDPGQGLRLIYYSQIVNDFQKGDIAEGYSVSREKKESFPLTVTSAQKNPTAFYLCASSIDRWAYEQYFGPGTRLTVT.

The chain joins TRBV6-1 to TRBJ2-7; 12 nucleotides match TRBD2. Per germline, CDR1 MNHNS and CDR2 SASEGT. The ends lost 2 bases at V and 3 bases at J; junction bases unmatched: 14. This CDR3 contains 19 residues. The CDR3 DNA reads TGTGCCAGCAGTGAAAAAGGGGGTACCCGGACTAGCGGGGACTACGAGCAGTACTTC. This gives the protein CASSEKGGTRTSGDYEQYF.

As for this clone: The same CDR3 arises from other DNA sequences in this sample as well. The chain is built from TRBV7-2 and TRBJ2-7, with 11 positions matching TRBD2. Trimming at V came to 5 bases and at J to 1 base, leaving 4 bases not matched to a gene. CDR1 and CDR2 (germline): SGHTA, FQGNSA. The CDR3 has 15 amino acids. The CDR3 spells CASSPRTSGSYEQYF. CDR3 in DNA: TGTGCCAGCAGCCCGCGGACTAGCGGGTCCTACGAGCAGTACTTC. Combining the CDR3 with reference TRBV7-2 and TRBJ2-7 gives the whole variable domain GAGVSQSPSNKVTEKGKDVELRCDPISGHTALYWYRQSLGQGLEFLIYFQGNSAPDKSGLPSDRFSAERTGGSVSTLTIQRTQQEDSAVYLCASSPRTSGSYEQYFGPGTRLTVT.

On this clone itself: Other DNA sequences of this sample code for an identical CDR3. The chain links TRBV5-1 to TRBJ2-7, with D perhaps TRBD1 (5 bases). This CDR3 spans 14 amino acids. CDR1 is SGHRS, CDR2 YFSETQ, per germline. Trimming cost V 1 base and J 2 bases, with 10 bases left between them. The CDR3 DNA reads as TGCGCCAGCAGCTTGACAGGTGCCCCCTACGAGCAGTACTTC. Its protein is CASSLTGAPYEQYF.

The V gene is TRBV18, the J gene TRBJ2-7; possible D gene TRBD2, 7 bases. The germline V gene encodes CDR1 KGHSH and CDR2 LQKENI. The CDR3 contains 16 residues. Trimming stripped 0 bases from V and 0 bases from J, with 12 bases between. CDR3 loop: CASSPPFRGGSYEQYF. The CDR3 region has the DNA TGTGCCAGCTCACCACCGTTTAGGGGGGGCTCCTACGAGCAGTACTTC.

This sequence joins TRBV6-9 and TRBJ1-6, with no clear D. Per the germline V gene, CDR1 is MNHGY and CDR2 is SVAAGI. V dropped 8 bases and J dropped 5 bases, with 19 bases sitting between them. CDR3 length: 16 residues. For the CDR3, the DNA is TGTGCCAGCCCCAGATTAAGATCAGGAGATAATTCACCCCTCCACTTT. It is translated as CASPRLRSGDNSPLHF.

CDR3 amino acids: CASSEALAEQYF. The DNA of the CDR3 is TGTGCCAGCAGTGAAGCGCTCGCCGAGCAGTACTTC. V is TRBV6-1 and J is TRBJ2-7; D gene uncertain. V was shortened by 0 bases and J by 6 bases, with 6 bases between the two germline ends. The CDR3 runs 12 residues. Germline CDR1 reads MNHNS; CDR2 reads SASEGT.

CDR3 bases: TGTGCCACCCTATCCCCCGGGGAGACCCAGTACTTC. Translating it yields CATLSPGETQYF. The chain employs TRBV6-5 and TRBJ2-5; D gene uncertain. The CDR3 sequence is 12 residues long. Trimming removed 10 bases from V and 5 bases from J, with 14 bases in between. Germline assignment: CDR1 MNHEY and CDR2 SVGAGI.

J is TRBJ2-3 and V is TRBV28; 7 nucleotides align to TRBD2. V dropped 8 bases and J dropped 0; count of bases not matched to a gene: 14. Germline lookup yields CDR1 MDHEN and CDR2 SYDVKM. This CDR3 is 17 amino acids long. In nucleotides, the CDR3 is TGTGCCAGCGGATACTACCCTAGCGGTACTAGCACAGATACGCAGTATTTT. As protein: CASGYYPSGTSTDTQYF.

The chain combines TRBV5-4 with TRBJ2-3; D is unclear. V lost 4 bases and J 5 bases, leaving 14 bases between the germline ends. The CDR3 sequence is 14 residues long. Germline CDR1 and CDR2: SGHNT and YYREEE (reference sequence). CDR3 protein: CASSMAALGDTQYF. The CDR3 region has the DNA TGTGCCAGCAGCATGGCGGCCTTGGGAGATACGCAGTATTTT.

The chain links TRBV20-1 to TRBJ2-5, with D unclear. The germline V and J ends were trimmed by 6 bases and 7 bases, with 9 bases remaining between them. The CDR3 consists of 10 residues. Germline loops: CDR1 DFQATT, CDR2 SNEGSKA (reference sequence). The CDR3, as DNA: TGCAGTGCGTCTTGGGGGACCCAGTACTTC. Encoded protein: CSASWGTQYF.

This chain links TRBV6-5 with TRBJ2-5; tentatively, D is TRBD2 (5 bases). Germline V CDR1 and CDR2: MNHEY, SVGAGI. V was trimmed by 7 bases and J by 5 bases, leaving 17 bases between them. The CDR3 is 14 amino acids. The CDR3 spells CASKVGLAVETQYF. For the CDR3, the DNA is TGTGCCAGCAAGGTTGGGCTAGCAGTCGAGACCCAGTACTTC.

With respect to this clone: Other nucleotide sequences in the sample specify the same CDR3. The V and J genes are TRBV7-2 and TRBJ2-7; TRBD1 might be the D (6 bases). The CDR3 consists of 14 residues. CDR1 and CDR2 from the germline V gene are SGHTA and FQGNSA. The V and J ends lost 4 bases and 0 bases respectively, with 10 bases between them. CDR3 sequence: CASSSRQDSYEQYF. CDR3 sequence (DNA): TGTGCCAGCAGCTCCCGACAGGACTCCTACGAGCAGTACTTC.

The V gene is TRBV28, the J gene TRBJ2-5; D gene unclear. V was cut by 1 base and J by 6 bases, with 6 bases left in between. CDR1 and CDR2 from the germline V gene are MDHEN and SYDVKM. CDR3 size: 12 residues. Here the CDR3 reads CASSLSMKTQYF. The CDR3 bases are TGTGCCAGCAGTTTATCAATGAAGACCCAGTACTTC.

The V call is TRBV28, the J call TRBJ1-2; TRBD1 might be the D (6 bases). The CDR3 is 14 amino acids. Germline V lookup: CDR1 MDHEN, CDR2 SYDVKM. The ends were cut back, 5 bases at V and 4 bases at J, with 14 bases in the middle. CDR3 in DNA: TGTGCCAGCAGTCAAACAGGGAGACCCTATGGCTACACCTTC. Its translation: CASSQTGRPYGYTF.

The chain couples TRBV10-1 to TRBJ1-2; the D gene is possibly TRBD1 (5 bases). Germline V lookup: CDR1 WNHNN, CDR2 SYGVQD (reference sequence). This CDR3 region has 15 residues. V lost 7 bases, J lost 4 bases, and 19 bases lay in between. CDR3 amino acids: CASTTGGEVPYGYTF. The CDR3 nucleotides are TGCGCCAGCACCACCGGAGGGGAGGTTCCCTATGGCTACACCTTC.